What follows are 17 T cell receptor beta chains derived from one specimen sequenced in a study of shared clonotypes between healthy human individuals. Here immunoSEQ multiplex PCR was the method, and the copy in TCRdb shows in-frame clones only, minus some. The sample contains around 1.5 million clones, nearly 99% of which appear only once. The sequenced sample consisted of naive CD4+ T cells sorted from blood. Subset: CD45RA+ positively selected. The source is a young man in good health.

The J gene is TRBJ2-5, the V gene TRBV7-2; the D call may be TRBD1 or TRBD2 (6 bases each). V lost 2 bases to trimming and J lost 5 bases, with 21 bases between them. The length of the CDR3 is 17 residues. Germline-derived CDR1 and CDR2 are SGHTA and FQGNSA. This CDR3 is CASSLRGVAYRAETQYF. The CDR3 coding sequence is TGTGCCAGCAGCTTAAGGGGGGTGGCGTACAGGGCTGAGACCCAGTACTTC.

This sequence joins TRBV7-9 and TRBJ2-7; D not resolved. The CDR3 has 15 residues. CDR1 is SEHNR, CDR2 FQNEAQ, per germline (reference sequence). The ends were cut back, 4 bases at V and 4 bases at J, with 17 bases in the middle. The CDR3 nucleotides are TGTGCCAGCAGCTCCCTCGTAAATGGTGATTACGAGCAGTACTTC. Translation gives CASSSLVNGDYEQYF.

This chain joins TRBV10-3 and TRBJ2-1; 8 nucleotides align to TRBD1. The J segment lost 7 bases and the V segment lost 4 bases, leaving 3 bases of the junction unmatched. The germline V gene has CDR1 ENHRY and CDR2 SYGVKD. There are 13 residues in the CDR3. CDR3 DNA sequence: TGTGCCATCAGTGGGACAGGGAAGAATGAGCAGTTCTTC. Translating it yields CAISGTGKNEQFF.

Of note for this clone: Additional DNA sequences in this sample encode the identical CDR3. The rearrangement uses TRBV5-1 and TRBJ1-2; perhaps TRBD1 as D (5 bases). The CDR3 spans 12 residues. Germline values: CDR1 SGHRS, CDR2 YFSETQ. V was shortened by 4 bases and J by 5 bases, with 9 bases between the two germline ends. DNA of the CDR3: TGCGCCAGCAGCCTCGACAGTTATGGCTACACCTTC. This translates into CASSLDSYGYTF.

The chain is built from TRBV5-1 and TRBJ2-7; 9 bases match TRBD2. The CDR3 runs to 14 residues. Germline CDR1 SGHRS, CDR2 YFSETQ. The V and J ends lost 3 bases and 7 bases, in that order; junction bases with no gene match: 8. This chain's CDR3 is CASSSVAGEGEQYF. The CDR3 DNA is TGCGCCAGCAGCTCTGTAGCGGGAGAGGGGGAGCAGTACTTC.

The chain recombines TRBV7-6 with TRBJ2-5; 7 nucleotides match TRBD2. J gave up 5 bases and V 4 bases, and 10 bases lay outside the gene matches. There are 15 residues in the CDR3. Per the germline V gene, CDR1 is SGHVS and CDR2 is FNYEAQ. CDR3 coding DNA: TGTGCCAGCAGCTACGGGAGGTTCGAGGAGGAGACCCAGTACTTC. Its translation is CASSYGRFEEETQYF.

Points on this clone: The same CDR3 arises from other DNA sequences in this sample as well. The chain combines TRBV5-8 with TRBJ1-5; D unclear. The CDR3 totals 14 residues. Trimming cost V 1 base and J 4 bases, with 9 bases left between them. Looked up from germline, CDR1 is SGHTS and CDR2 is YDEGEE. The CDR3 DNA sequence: TGTGCCAGCAGCTTGAGAGGTTTTAATCAGCCCCAGCATTTT. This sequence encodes CASSLRGFNQPQHF.

In DNA form, the CDR3 reads TGTGCCAGTAGTACAGACAGAGCTAACTATGGCTACACCTTC. It translates to CASSTDRANYGYTF. The chain recombines TRBV19 with TRBJ1-2, with D tentatively TRBD1 (5 bases). Deletions cut 4 bases from V and 0 bases from J, with 9 bases between. The CDR3 has 14 amino acids. Germline V gives CDR1 LNHDA, CDR2 SQIVND (reference sequence).

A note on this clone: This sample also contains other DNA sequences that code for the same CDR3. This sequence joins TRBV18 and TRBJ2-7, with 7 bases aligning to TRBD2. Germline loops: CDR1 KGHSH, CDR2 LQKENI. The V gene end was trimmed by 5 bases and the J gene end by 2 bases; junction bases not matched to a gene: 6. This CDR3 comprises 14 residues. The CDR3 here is CASSLPGLPYEQYF. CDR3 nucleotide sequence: TGTGCCAGCTCATTACCGGGACTACCCTACGAGCAGTACTTC.

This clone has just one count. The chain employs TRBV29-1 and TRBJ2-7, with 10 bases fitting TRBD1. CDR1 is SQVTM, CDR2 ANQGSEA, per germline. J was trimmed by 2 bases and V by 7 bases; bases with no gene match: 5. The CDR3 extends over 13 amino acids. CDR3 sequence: CSAGTGDTYEQYF. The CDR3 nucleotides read TGCAGCGCCGGGACAGGGGATACCTACGAGCAGTACTTC.

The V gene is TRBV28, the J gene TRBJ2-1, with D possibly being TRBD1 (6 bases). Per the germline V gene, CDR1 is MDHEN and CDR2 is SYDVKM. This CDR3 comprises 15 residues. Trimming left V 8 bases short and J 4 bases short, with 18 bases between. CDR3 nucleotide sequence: TGTGCCAGCGGAGTAGGGGGACCCTTATACAATGAGCAGTTCTTC. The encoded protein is CASGVGGPLYNEQFF.

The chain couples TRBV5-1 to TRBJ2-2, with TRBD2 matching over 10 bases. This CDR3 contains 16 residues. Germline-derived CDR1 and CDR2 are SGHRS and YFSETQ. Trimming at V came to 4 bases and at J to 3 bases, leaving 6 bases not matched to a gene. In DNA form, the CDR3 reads TGCGCCAGCAGCCGGGAAGCGGGAGGGTACACCGGGGAGCTGTTTTTT. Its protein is CASSREAGGYTGELFF.

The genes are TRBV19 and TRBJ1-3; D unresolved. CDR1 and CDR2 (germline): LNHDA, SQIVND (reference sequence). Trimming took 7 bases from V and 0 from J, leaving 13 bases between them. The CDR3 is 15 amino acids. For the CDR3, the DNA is TGTGCCAGTAACGATTACGGCAGCTCTGGAAACACCATATATTTT. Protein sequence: CASNDYGSSGNTIYF.

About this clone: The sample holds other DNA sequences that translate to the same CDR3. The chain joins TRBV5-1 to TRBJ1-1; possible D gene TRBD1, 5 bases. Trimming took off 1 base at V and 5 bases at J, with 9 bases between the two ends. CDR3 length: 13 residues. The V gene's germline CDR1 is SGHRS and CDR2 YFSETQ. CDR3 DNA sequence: TGCGCCAGCAGCTTGCAGGGAGGTACTGAAGCTTTCTTT. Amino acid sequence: CASSLQGGTEAFF.

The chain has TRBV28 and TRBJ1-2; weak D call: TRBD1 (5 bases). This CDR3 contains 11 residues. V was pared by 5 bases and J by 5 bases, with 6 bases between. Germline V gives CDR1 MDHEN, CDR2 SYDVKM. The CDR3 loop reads CASSRQYGYTF. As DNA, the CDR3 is TGTGCCAGCAGTCGACAGTATGGCTACACCTTC.

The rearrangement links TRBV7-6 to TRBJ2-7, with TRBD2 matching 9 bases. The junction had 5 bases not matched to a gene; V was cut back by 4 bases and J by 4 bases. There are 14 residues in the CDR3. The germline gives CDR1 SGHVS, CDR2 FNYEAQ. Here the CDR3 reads CASSSGLAPYEQYF. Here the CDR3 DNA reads TGTGCCAGCAGCTCCGGACTAGCGCCATACGAGCAGTACTTC.

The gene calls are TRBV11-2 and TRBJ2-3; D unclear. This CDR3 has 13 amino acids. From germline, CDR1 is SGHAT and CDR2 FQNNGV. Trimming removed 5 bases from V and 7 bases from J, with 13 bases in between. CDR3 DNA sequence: TGTGCCAGCAGCAACGACGTAGGGAATACGCAGTATTTT. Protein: CASSNDVGNTQYF.